The next 31 T cell receptor beta chains were all read from a single sample in a study of blood T cell repertoires in COVID-19. Clones were read by immunoSEQ multiplex PCR, and TCRdb kept only the in-frame ones, dropping some. The repertoire includes about 340,000 clones, more than 75% of them detected once, and 6% to 7% sits in the top ten. The sequenced material came from peripheral blood. These receptors all come from a woman between 50 and 59 years old with COVID-19, enrolled during active disease.

The chain joins TRBV27 to TRBJ1-5; TRBD1 might be the D (5 bases). The V gene's germline CDR1 is MNHEY and CDR2 SMNVEV (reference sequence). V was shortened by 6 bases and J by 2 bases, with 14 bases between the two germline ends. The CDR3 consists of 15 residues. CDR3 sequence reads: CASSQRGEGNQPQHF. Here the CDR3 DNA reads TGTGCCAGCAGCCAAAGGGGTGAGGGCAATCAGCCCCAGCATTTT.

J is TRBJ2-7 and V is TRBV5-4; TRBD1 matches at 9 bases. Germline V gene sequence: CDR1 SGHNT, CDR2 YYREEE (reference sequence). J lost 2 bases, V lost 4 bases, and 7 bases had no gene match. This CDR3 spans 15 amino acids. CDR3 residues: CASSQDRGFTYEQYF. The CDR3 region has the DNA TGTGCCAGCAGCCAAGACAGGGGGTTCACCTACGAGCAGTACTTC.

The chain joins TRBV5-1 to TRBJ2-1, with 9 bases that match TRBD2. With V trimmed by 6 bases and J by 8 bases, 12 bases remained unmatched. This CDR3 contains 15 residues. CDR1 SGHRS and CDR2 YFSETQ come from the germline V gene. CDR3 in amino acids: CASTPGLVAGDEQFF. In nucleotides, the CDR3 is TGCGCCAGCACCCCAGGGCTGGTAGCGGGAGATGAGCAGTTCTTC.

The rearrangement joins TRBV10-3 to TRBJ2-2; D call uncertain. This CDR3 comprises 14 residues. V lost 3 bases and J lost 4, with 9 bases in between. CDR1 is ENHRY and CDR2 is SYGVKD in the germline V gene. CDR3: CAISETYGTGELFF. The CDR3 bases are TGTGCCATCAGTGAAACTTATGGCACCGGGGAGCTGTTTTTT.

The chain couples TRBV19 to TRBJ1-5, with a possible D match to TRBD1 (5 bases). Germline assignment: CDR1 LNHDA and CDR2 SQIVND (reference sequence). The CDR3 runs to 15 residues. The V and J ends lost 10 bases and 3 bases respectively, with 19 bases between them. The CDR3 region has the DNA TGTGCCACCCGAGTAAAACAGGCCCCCAATCAGCCCCAGCATTTT. Protein: CATRVKQAPNQPQHF.

The chain uses TRBV21-1 and TRBJ1-2. TRBV21-1 is deemed a pseudogene. The CDR3 runs 16 residues. The CDR3, as DNA: TGTGCCAGCAGCAAAGAGCGGGGACAAGCTAACTATGGCTACACCTTC. Translation gives CASSKERGQANYGYTF.

The V call is TRBV4-2, the J call TRBJ2-2; D is possibly TRBD1 (7 bases). Germline CDR1 LGHNA, CDR2 YNFKEQ. V dropped 0 bases and J dropped 0 bases, with 17 bases sitting between them. The CDR3 runs to 19 residues. The CDR3 here is CASSQEGVSRGANTGELFF. For the CDR3, the DNA is TGTGCCAGCAGCCAAGAGGGGGTCAGCAGGGGGGCGAACACCGGGGAGCTGTTTTTT.

The rearrangement links TRBV7-9 to TRBJ2-1; 7 bases match TRBD1. Germline assignment: CDR1 SEHNR and CDR2 FQNEAQ (reference sequence). The V segment lost 5 bases and the J segment 1 base; nucleotides outside the gene matches: 17. The CDR3 consists of 19 residues. Here the CDR3 reads CASSTMGQGQSFSYNEQFF. Written as DNA, the CDR3 is TGTGCCAGCAGCACAATGGGCCAGGGACAGTCCTTTTCCTACAATGAGCAGTTCTTC.

The J gene is TRBJ1-1, the V gene TRBV5-5; 11 positions match TRBD1. CDR3 size: 16 residues. V gave up 5 bases and J gave up 1 base; unmatched junction bases: 7. CDR1 and CDR2 (germline): SGHKS, YYEKEE (reference sequence). Written as DNA, the CDR3 is TGTGCCAGCAGGGCCGGGACAGGGGGAACGAACACTGAAGCTTTCTTT. The encoded protein is CASRAGTGGTNTEAFF.

This rearrangement joins TRBV3-1 (or the pseudogene TRBV3-2) to TRBJ2-2; a weak D match, TRBD2 (5 bases). Germline loops: CDR1 LGHDT, CDR2 YNNKEL (reference sequence). The CDR3 runs to 15 residues. V was cut by 2 bases and J by 4 bases, with 11 bases left in between. As DNA, the CDR3 is TGTGCCAGCAGCCAACCTGGAGGATTCACCGGGGAGCTGTTTTTT. This translates into CASSQPGGFTGELFF.

The chain carries TRBV10-3 and TRBJ2-6, with D perhaps TRBD1 (6 bases). This CDR3 spans 15 amino acids. Trimming cost V 6 bases and J 0 bases, with 9 bases left between them. In germline, CDR1 is ENHRY, CDR2 SYGVKD. The CDR3 nucleotides are TGTGCCATCAGGGACAGCAGCTCTGGGGCCAACGTCCTGACTTTC. Residues: CAIRDSSSGANVLTF.

The J gene is TRBJ2-6, the V gene TRBV11-3; D is possibly TRBD2 (6 bases). V gave up 1 base and J gave up 2 bases, with 6 bases separating them. The V gene's germline CDR1 is SGHNT and CDR2 YENEEA. The CDR3 runs to 15 residues. In nucleotides, the CDR3 is TGTGCCAGCAGCTTAGGGGGGGCTGGGGCCAACGTCCTGACTTTC. Protein product: CASSLGGAGANVLTF.

V and J are TRBV30 and TRBJ1-2, with TRBD1 as a possible D gene (5 bases). The ends were cut back, 2 bases at V and 4 bases at J, with 8 bases in the middle. Germline lookup yields CDR1 GTSNPN and CDR2 SVGIG (reference sequence). The CDR3 is made up of 12 amino acids. CDR3 coding DNA: TGTGCCTGGAGTATCACAGGCTATGGCTACACCTTC. This sequence encodes CAWSITGYGYTF. Variable domain in full (rest from reference TRBV30 and TRBJ1-2): SQTIHQWPATLVQPVGSPLSLECTVEGTSNPNLYWYRQAAGRGLQLLFYSVGIGQISSEVPQNLSASRPQDRQFILSSKKLLLSDSGFYLCAWSITGYGYTFGSGTRLTVV.

This clone was seen a few times. This chain links TRBV30 with TRBJ2-3, with D maybe TRBD2 (6 bases). V was pared by 1 base and J by 6 bases, with 11 bases between. This CDR3 is 13 amino acids long. CDR1 GTSNPN and CDR2 SVGIG come from the germline V gene (reference sequence). The CDR3, as DNA: TGTGCCTGGAGTGCAACTAGCCGCGATACGCAGTATTTT. The encoded protein is CAWSATSRDTQYF.

This chain links TRBV5-1 with TRBJ1-3, with D maybe TRBD1 (5 bases). The length of the CDR3 is 16 residues. CDR1 is SGHRS, CDR2 YFSETQ, per germline. V was shortened by 0 bases and J by 2 bases, with 12 bases between the two germline ends. DNA for the CDR3: TGCGCCAGCAGCTTGGCCGTGGGGGGAGCTGGAAACACCATATATTTT. Residues: CASSLAVGGAGNTIYF.

This clone was counted between two and nine times. V usage is TRBV7-6 and J usage is TRBJ2-7, with TRBD2 matching over 11 bases. This CDR3 has 15 residues. Germline-derived CDR1 and CDR2 are SGHVS and FNYEAQ. V lost 1 base, J lost 12 bases, and 11 bases stayed unmatched. CDR3 residues: CASSLEGTSGSRPYF. CDR3 nucleotides: TGTGCCAGCAGCTTAGAAGGGACTAGCGGATCGCGTCCGTACTTC.

The J gene is TRBJ1-2, the V gene TRBV6-1; no definite D call. Trimming shortened V by 0 bases and J by 5 bases, and 10 bases separated the two germline ends. Germline V gives CDR1 MNHNS, CDR2 SASEGT. The CDR3 has 14 amino acids. The CDR3 region is CASSEALPPYGYTF. The CDR3 DNA reads TGTGCCAGCAGTGAAGCCCTACCCCCTTATGGCTACACCTTC.

The V gene is TRBV11-1, the J gene TRBJ1-1; 8 nucleotides match TRBD1. V dropped 5 bases and J dropped 0; count of bases not matched to a gene: 5. The CDR3 runs to 15 residues. Germline V gene sequence: CDR1 SGHAT, CDR2 FQDESV (reference sequence). The CDR3 here is CASSTRQGMNTEAFF. The CDR3 DNA is TGTGCCAGCAGCACCCGACAGGGGATGAACACTGAAGCTTTCTTT.

This CDR3 reads CASSRGDSGGLGGELFF. In nucleotides, the CDR3 is TGTGCCAGCAGCCGAGGGGATAGCGGGGGACTAGGCGGGGAGCTGTTTTTT. This chain joins TRBV11-3 and TRBJ2-2; 9 nucleotides line up with TRBD2. The CDR3 has 17 amino acids. Germline CDR1 and CDR2: SGHNT and YENEEA. Germline trimming cut 5 bases from V and 7 bases from J; bases unmatched to any gene: 14. The complete variable domain, with remaining parts taken from reference TRBV11-3 and TRBJ2-2, reads EAGVVQSPRYKIIEKKQPVAFWCNPISGHNTLYWYLQNLGQGPELLIRYENEEAVDDSQLPKDRFSAERLKGVDSTLKIQPAELGDSAVYLCASSRGDSGGLGGELFFGEGSRLTVL.

J is TRBJ1-2 and V is TRBV15; TRBD1 matches at 8 bases. The length of the CDR3 is 14 residues. Germline V lookup: CDR1 LNHNV, CDR2 YYDKDF (reference sequence). V dropped 3 bases and J dropped 2; count of bases not matched to a gene: 2. The DNA of the CDR3 is TGTGCCACCAGCAGGGACAGGGAAAACTATGGCTACACCTTC. This gives the protein CATSRDRENYGYTF.

The CDR3 loop is CASSYSRNEQFF. The DNA for the CDR3 is TGTGCCAGCAGTTACTCGAGGAATGAGCAGTTCTTC. The rearrangement links TRBV6-2 or TRBV6-3 to TRBJ2-1; D gene unclear. The CDR3 loop spans 12 amino acids. V was cut by 0 bases and J by 7 bases, with 4 bases left in between. The germline CDR1 and CDR2 sequences are MNHEY and SVGEGT.

V is TRBV5-6 and J is TRBJ1-2; 8 bases match TRBD1. This CDR3 region has 13 residues. The junction had 5 bases not matched to a gene; V was cut back by 4 bases and J by 6 bases. The germline gives CDR1 SGHDT, CDR2 YYEEEE. The CDR3 DNA follows: TGTGCCAGCAGCCTGGACAGGGTAAATGGCTACACCTTC. This codes for CASSLDRVNGYTF.

In its sample, this clone was seen a few times. The V call is TRBV29-1, the J call TRBJ1-5; 7 bases fit TRBD1. The CDR3 has 14 residues. Germline lookup yields CDR1 SQVTM and CDR2 ANQGSEA. J lost 0 bases, V lost 5 bases, and 4 bases had no gene match. Here the CDR3 reads CSVKTGYSNQPQHF. CDR3 DNA: TGCAGCGTTAAGACAGGGTATAGCAATCAGCCCCAGCATTTT.

Only one count was recorded for this clone. The chain carries TRBV7-9 and TRBJ2-7; 11 bases match TRBD1. Germline V gene sequence: CDR1 SEHNR, CDR2 FQNEAQ (reference sequence). J was trimmed by 9 bases and V by 3 bases; bases with no gene match: 10. This CDR3 contains 15 residues. In DNA, the CDR3 is TGTGCCAGCAGCTTTCGGACAGGGGGCCCTTCTAGGCAGTACTTC. This gives the protein CASSFRTGGPSRQYF.

The chain carries TRBV13 and TRBJ2-7; no definite D call. V shed 4 bases and J shed 5 bases, with 9 bases lying between them. The germline V gene has CDR1 PRHDT and CDR2 FYEKMQ (reference sequence). This CDR3 spans 12 amino acids. The DNA for the CDR3 is TGTGCCAGCAGCTCGAGTCCCGACGAGCAGTACTTC. This gives the protein CASSSSPDEQYF.

The rearrangement links TRBV3-1 (or the pseudogene TRBV3-2) to TRBJ2-3; D perhaps matches TRBD2 (6 bases). The V gene's germline CDR1 is LGHDT and CDR2 YNNKEL (reference sequence). Deletions cut 0 bases from V and 1 base from J, with 17 bases between. This CDR3 spans 18 amino acids. The CDR3 nucleotides are TGTGCCAGCAGCCAAGATTTGATAGCGGCGACCCGCACAGATACGCAGTATTTT. Encoded protein: CASSQDLIAATRTDTQYF.

The J gene is TRBJ2-7, the V gene TRBV18, with D tentatively TRBD1 (7 bases). The germline V gene encodes CDR1 KGHSH and CDR2 LQKENI. This CDR3 has 17 residues. The V end was cut by 3 bases, the J end by 6 bases, with 24 bases between. The CDR3, as DNA: TGTGCCAGCTCACCCATCGACAGGGCTTCGGGGGTCGGCGAGCAGTACTTC. Amino acid sequence: CASSPIDRASGVGEQYF.

The chain employs TRBV11-3 and TRBJ2-7, with TRBD2 matching 8 bases. Germline values: CDR1 SGHNT, CDR2 YENEEA. Unmatched junction bases numbered 17, after V lost 6 bases and J lost 4 bases. This CDR3 has 17 residues. CDR3 residues: CASRPGPISGRAYEQYF. The CDR3 DNA reads TGTGCCAGCAGACCAGGGCCAATCAGCGGGAGAGCGTACGAGCAGTACTTC.

CDR3 sequence: CASSFTSGMYNEQFF. CDR3 bases: TGCGCCAGCAGCTTTACTAGCGGGATGTACAATGAGCAGTTCTTC. The chain combines TRBV5-1 with TRBJ2-1; 10 nucleotides align to TRBD2. The germline V gene has CDR1 SGHRS and CDR2 YFSETQ. This CDR3 contains 15 residues. V lost 2 bases, J lost 4 bases, and 3 bases stayed unmatched.

The chain joins TRBV3-1 (or the pseudogene TRBV3-2) to TRBJ2-2; D gene unclear. Germline V lookup: CDR1 LGHDT, CDR2 YNNKEL (reference sequence). The CDR3 is 14 amino acids. V was trimmed by 3 bases and J by 1 base, leaving 6 bases between them. The CDR3 nucleotides are TGTGCCAGCAGCCAGAAGAGGAACACCGGGGAGCTGTTTTTT. Translation gives CASSQKRNTGELFF.

This clone showed up just a few times. The chain carries TRBV6-5 and TRBJ2-2; 10 positions match TRBD2. Looked up from germline, CDR1 is MNHEY and CDR2 is SVGAGI. The V gene end was trimmed by 6 bases and the J gene end by 5 bases; junction bases not matched to a gene: 6. There are 15 residues in the CDR3. CDR3 loop: CASRRGLAATGELFF. In nucleotides, the CDR3 is TGTGCCAGCAGACGCGGACTAGCGGCGACCGGGGAGCTGTTTTTT.